The entry that follows covers one T cell receptor (beta chain) sequence. This sample was taken from a study of blood T cell repertoires in COVID-19. Study-level background: Researchers got acute and convalescent COVID-19 samples from the United States, Italy and Spain.

This CDR3 is 19 amino acids long. Germline CDR1 SGDLS, CDR2 YYNGEE. J lost 8 bases, V lost 4 bases, and 17 bases had no gene match. Libraries were prepared by immunoSEQ multiplex PCR; TCRdb keeps only in-frame clonotypes and omits some of them. This sample has over 200,000 clones, with about 86% found just once. Sequencing was done on a sample of peripheral blood. The TCR sequence derives from a man in his forties or fifties with active or convalescent COVID-19. The chain has TRBV9 and TRBJ2-1; 14 bases agree with TRBD2. The DNA for the CDR3 is TGTGCCAGCAGCCCCCAGGGACTAGCGGGAGTTGGGGGAAATGATGAGCAGTTCTTC. This codes for CASSPQGLAGVGGNDEQFF.